The source of this TCR beta chain is a study of shared clonotypes between healthy human individuals. Findings and caveats of the study: Some naive CD4 clonotypes, roughly 4.7%, turned up in common across a few donors.

Regarding this clone: Its antigen is as yet unknown.

This CDR3 has 16 residues. V trimming: 3 bases; J trimming: 11 bases; junction bases outside the gene matches: 16. Germline-derived CDR1 and CDR2 are SGHTA and FQGTGA. Clones were read by immunoSEQ multiplex PCR, and TCRdb kept only the in-frame ones, dropping some. The data contain about 1,500,000 clones, around 97% of them singletons. The material sequenced was naive CD4+ T cells sorted from blood. Subset here: CD45RA+ positively selected. The chain uses TRBV7-3 and TRBJ1-5; 7 bases are a match to TRBD1. This clonotype was sampled from a young man in good health. The chain's CDR3 is CASSFWTGKGAQSQHF. CDR3 nucleotide sequence: TGTGCCAGCAGCTTCTGGACGGGGAAGGGGGCTCAATCCCAGCATTTT.